This TCR beta chain was recorded in a study of blood T cell repertoires in COVID-19. Looking at the study overall: The analysed material was cDNA or gDNA that came from T cells, B-cell-depleted T cells, or PBMCs.

This clone occurred once. V was shortened by 1 base and J by 6 bases, with 17 bases between the two germline ends. The CDR3 is 16 amino acids. Germline V lookup: CDR1 SGHTA, CDR2 FQGTGA. Libraries were prepared by immunoSEQ multiplex PCR; TCRdb keeps only in-frame clonotypes and omits some of them. The sample yields hundreds of thousands of clones, approximately 85% seen once. The participants were between roughly 18 and 100 years old and came from about two dozen US areas. Donors in Cohort 3 who had recovered were those with two negative PCRs, healthcare professional clearance, or resolution of their symptoms.

The chain has TRBV7-3 and TRBJ2-3; D perhaps matches TRBD2 (7 bases). The TCR originated in a man aged 30 to 45 who had recovered from COVID-19. Sequencing was carried out using PBMCs or T cells enriched from blood (not recorded which). The CDR3 here is CASSLKERGGADTQYF. CDR3 nucleotide sequence: TGTGCCAGCAGCTTAAAGGAAAGAGGGGGGGCCGATACGCAGTATTTT.